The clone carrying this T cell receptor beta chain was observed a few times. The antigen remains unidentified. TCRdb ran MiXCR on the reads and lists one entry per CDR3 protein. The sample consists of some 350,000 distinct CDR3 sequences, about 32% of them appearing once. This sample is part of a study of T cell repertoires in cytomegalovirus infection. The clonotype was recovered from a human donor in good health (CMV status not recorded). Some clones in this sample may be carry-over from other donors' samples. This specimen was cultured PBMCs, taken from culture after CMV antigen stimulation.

CDR3 region: CASSQDLSRFYTPENTIYF. CDR3 DNA sequence: TGCGCCAGCAGCCAAGATCTGTCGAGGTTTTATACGCCCGAAAACACCATATATTTT. The genes are TRBV4-1 and TRBJ1-3, with D uncertain. Germline assignment: CDR1 MGHRA and CDR2 YSYEKL. CDR3 length: 19 residues. Trimming shortened V by 0 bases and J by 6 bases, and 24 bases separated the two germline ends.